Shown below are 20 T cell receptor beta chains from a single sample sequenced in a study of T cells in Graves' hyperthyroidism and ophthalmopathy. TCR beta CDR3 regions were amplified from RNA transcripts. Primed by the HTBI set, a first-round RT-PCR was run on the TCR CDR3. TCRdb reprocessed the multiplex PCR reads via MiXCR and lists one record per CDR3 protein. This sample has 250,000 to 300,000 distinct CDR3 sequences; about an eighth occur once, and the top ten carry 6.5% to 10%. Sample: blood. The receptors were gathered from a woman aged 40 to 49 with Graves' hyperthyroidism.

This clonotype was counted between two and nine times. The V and J genes are TRBV3-1 and TRBJ1-2; TRBD1 matches at 12 bases. This CDR3 has 14 amino acids. Trimming at V came to 2 bases and at J to 11 bases, leaving 6 bases not matched to a gene. The germline V gene encodes CDR1 LGHDT and CDR2 YNNKEL (reference sequence). CDR3 sequence (DNA): TGTGCCAGCAGCCAACCGGGACAGGGGGCCCCGTACACCTTC. It codes for CASSQPGQGAPYTF.

This clonotype was detected many times. The chain has TRBV3-1 and TRBJ1-2; no reliable D call. Germline assignment: CDR1 LGHDT and CDR2 YNNKEL (reference sequence). V shed 4 bases and J shed 2 bases, with 14 bases lying between them. CDR3 length equals 15 residues. The CDR3 spells CASSLEPGANYGYTF. The CDR3 region has the DNA TGTGCCAGCAGCCTCGAACCGGGAGCGAACTATGGCTACACCTTC. The whole variable domain, remainder taken from reference TRBV3-1 and TRBJ1-2, is DTAVSQTPKYLVTQMGNDKSIKCEQNLGHDTMYWYKQDSKKFLKIMFSYNNKELIINETVPNRFSPKSPDKAHLNLHINSLELGDSAVYFCASSLEPGANYGYTFGSGTRLTVV.

This clonotype was picked up many times. V and J are TRBV30 and TRBJ1-2; 8 bases are a match to TRBD1. V gave up 8 bases and J gave up 2 bases; unmatched junction bases: 4. The CDR3 length is 12 residues. Germline CDR1 GTSNPN, CDR2 SVGIG (reference sequence). CDR3 nucleotides: TGTGCCCACCGACAGGGGAACTATGGCTACACCTTC. Encoded protein: CAHRQGNYGYTF.

The sample holds a few counts of this clonotype. The chain recombines TRBV4-1 with TRBJ1-6, with D perhaps matching TRBD1 (6 bases). Trimming left V 1 base short and J 7 bases short, with 11 bases between. This CDR3 comprises 15 residues. Per the germline V gene, CDR1 is MGHRA and CDR2 is YSYEKL. CDR3 bases: TGCGCCAGCAGCCAAGGAAGGGGACACAATTCACCCCTCCACTTT. It is translated as CASSQGRGHNSPLHF.

This clonotype was recorded at least ten times. This sequence joins TRBV7-8 and TRBJ2-2; D is undetermined. The CDR3 spans 14 residues. Per the germline V gene, CDR1 is SGHVS and CDR2 is FQNEAQ. Trimming removed 7 bases from V and 0 bases from J, with 9 bases in between. Here the CDR3 DNA reads TGTGCCAGCACCCCGCCTTCGAACACCGGGGAGCTGTTTTTT. Its protein is CASTPPSNTGELFF.

This clonotype has at least ten counts. The chain couples TRBV24-1 to TRBJ1-2; D possibly corresponds to TRBD1 (6 bases). Germline CDR1 reads KGHDR; CDR2 reads SFDVKD. Deletions cut 3 bases from V and 8 bases from J, with 15 bases between. The CDR3 runs to 14 residues. Here the CDR3 DNA reads TGTGCCACCAGTGATCCCGGACAGCTGAAGGGCTACACCTTC. Its protein product is CATSDPGQLKGYTF.

This clonotype was detected many times. The chain carries TRBV6-1 and TRBJ1-5; the match to TRBD1 covers 8 bases. Germline values: CDR1 MNHNS, CDR2 SASEGT. This CDR3 spans 17 amino acids. With V trimmed by 7 bases and J by 1 base, 12 bases remained unmatched. As DNA, the CDR3 is TGTGCCAGCAAATCCGACAGGGGTTTGTCGAGCAATCAGCCCCAGCATTTT. The encoded protein is CASKSDRGLSSNQPQHF.

This clonotype has a count of ten or more. The gene calls are TRBV29-1 and TRBJ2-1; perhaps TRBD2 as D (5 bases). The CDR3 is made up of 12 amino acids. V was pared by 8 bases and J by 9 bases, with 17 bases between. Germline loops: CDR1 SQVTM, CDR2 ANQGSEA. CDR3 sequence (DNA): TGCAGCTCAGGATCGGGGTTTGGTGAGCAGTTCTTC. It codes for CSSGSGFGEQFF.

This clonotype occurred many times. This chain uses TRBV12-3 or TRBV12-4 with TRBJ2-3, with 7 nucleotides matching TRBD2. With V trimmed by 3 bases and J by 2 bases, 5 bases remained unmatched. The CDR3 is made up of 15 amino acids. As DNA, the CDR3 is TGTGCCAGCAGTTTCGCGGGACTATTCACAGATACGCAGTATTTT. Translating it yields CASSFAGLFTDTQYF.

This clonotype was found many times. The rearrangement uses TRBV7-2 and TRBJ2-1; D is undetermined. V lost 5 bases, J lost 4 bases, and 9 bases lay in between. In germline, CDR1 is SGHTA, CDR2 FQGNSA. The CDR3 is made up of 13 amino acids. The CDR3: CASSLDTYNEQFF. In DNA form, the CDR3 reads TGTGCCAGCAGCCTAGATACGTACAATGAGCAGTTCTTC.

This clonotype was counted only a few times. The rearrangement joins TRBV29-1 to TRBJ1-4, with D maybe TRBD1 (5 bases). The CDR3 has 13 amino acids. Deletions cut 4 bases from V and 4 bases from J, with 10 bases between. The germline V gene has CDR1 SQVTM and CDR2 ANQGSEA. This chain's CDR3 is CSVVRGINEKLFF. The CDR3 coding sequence is TGCAGCGTTGTACGGGGGATTAATGAAAAACTGTTTTTT. The whole variable domain, remainder taken from reference TRBV29-1 and TRBJ1-4, is SAVISQKPSRDICQRGTSLTIQCQVDSQVTMMFWYRQQPGQSLTLIATANQGSEATYESGFVIDKFPISRPNLTFSTLTVSNMSPEDSSIYLCSVVRGINEKLFFGSGTQLSVL.

This clonotype has a handful of counts. CDR3 nucleotide sequence: TGTGCCAACCCATCCTCGGGGGGTGAGCAGTTCTTC. This codes for CANPSSGGEQFF. The chain employs TRBV6-1 and TRBJ2-1; 7 nucleotides line up with TRBD2. The CDR3 length is 12 residues. CDR1 is MNHNS and CDR2 is SASEGT in the germline V gene. With 10 bases clipped from V and 9 bases from J, the junction kept 9 bases outside the gene matches.

DNA for the CDR3: TGCGCCAGCAGCCAATTGGGGCAGCCTAATGAAAAACTGTTTTTT. This encodes CASSQLGQPNEKLFF. The rearrangement joins TRBV4-1 to TRBJ1-4, with D perhaps matching TRBD1 (5 bases). V was trimmed by 2 bases and J by 3 bases, leaving 10 bases between them. The CDR3 length is 15 residues. Germline lookup yields CDR1 MGHRA and CDR2 YSYEKL.

This clonotype was found many times. The chain uses TRBV5-1 and TRBJ2-7; 10 bases fit TRBD1. This CDR3 spans 15 amino acids. Germline V gene data show CDR1 as SGHRS and CDR2 as YFSETQ. The V and J ends lost 0 bases and 7 bases, in that order; junction bases with no gene match: 7. As DNA, the CDR3 is TGCGCCAGCAGCTTGGTGGGACAGGGGATCGGGGAGCAGTACTTC. Translation gives CASSLVGQGIGEQYF.

The chain recombines TRBV5-1 with TRBJ2-7; TRBD2 aligns across 7 bases. In germline, CDR1 is SGHRS, CDR2 YFSETQ. The CDR3 contains 14 residues. With 0 bases clipped from V and 6 bases from J, the junction kept 6 bases outside the gene matches. The CDR3 reads CASSLGLAAPEQYF. The CDR3 coding sequence is TGCGCCAGCAGCTTGGGGCTAGCGGCTCCCGAGCAGTACTTC. Together with reference TRBV5-1 and TRBJ2-7, the CDR3 gives the full variable domain: KAGVTQTPRYLIKTRGQQVTLSCSPISGHRSVSWYQQTPGQGLQFLFEYFSETQRNKGNFPGRFSGRQFSNSRSEMNVSTLELGDSALYLCASSLGLAAPEQYFGPGTRLTVT.

About this clonotype: One end of the junction varies from germline; a read error may be responsible. This chain links TRBV7-6 with TRBJ2-7; D might be TRBD1 (5 bases). The CDR3 is 14 residues long. Germline assignment: CDR1 SGHVS and CDR2 FNYEAQ. CDR3 DNA sequence: TGTGCCAGCAGCTCCAGGGTTAGCTCCTACAAGCAGTACTTC. Protein product: CASSSRVSSYKQYF.

As regards this clonotype: A much larger clone differs by one base, so this may be a read error. The chain carries TRBV29-1 and TRBJ2-3; TRBD1 matches at 8 bases. CDR1 and CDR2 from the germline V gene are SQVTM and ANQGSEA. The CDR3 has 18 amino acids. The CDR3 bases are TGCAGAGTTGAAGATCTGGGCTGGGCAGGGGGCACCTCAGATACGCAGTATTTT. Its protein is CRVEDLGWAGGTSDTQYF.

This clonotype was seen at least ten times. The rearrangement links TRBV25-1 to TRBJ2-5; TRBD1 or TRBD2 may be the D gene (5 bases each). The V and J ends lost 3 bases and 4 bases respectively, with 15 bases between them. There are 15 residues in the CDR3. Germline lookup yields CDR1 MGHDK and CDR2 SYGVNS. CDR3 in amino acids: CASSDRGTGLETQYF. Here the CDR3 DNA reads TGTGCCAGCAGTGACCGAGGGACGGGCTTAGAGACCCAGTACTTC.

This clonotype was observed a handful of times. As DNA, the CDR3 is TGTGCCAGCCGGGACCTAGGGCTCCACTTT. It yields the protein CASRDLGLHF. This chain links TRBV2 with TRBJ1-6, with D tentatively TRBD1 (5 bases). CDR3 size: 10 residues. Germline V gene sequence: CDR1 SNHLY, CDR2 FYNNEI. The germline V and J ends were trimmed by 8 bases and 16 bases, with 12 bases remaining between them.

This clonotype was picked up many times. V and J are TRBV2 and TRBJ1-2, with 8 bases identical to TRBD1. Germline V gives CDR1 SNHLY, CDR2 FYNNEI. The CDR3 has 15 residues. The J segment lost 4 bases and the V segment lost 7 bases, leaving 11 bases of the junction unmatched. In DNA, the CDR3 is TGTGCCAGCACCGAGGGCCAGGGGGCCGGCTATGGCTACACCTTC. This gives the protein CASTEGQGAGYGYTF.